A single sample gave rise to the 32 T cell receptor beta chains below, sequenced in a study of long-term antiretroviral therapy in people with HIV. The immunoSEQ assay was v3.0, run at survey level. Profiling relied on immunoSEQ multiplex PCR, and the TCRdb table lists in-frame clones only, not all of them. The sample contains about 26,000 clones, 70% to 90% of which appear only once. Sample: unsorted PBMCs, taken just over 2.6 years after starting antiretroviral therapy. Receptors originate from a man aged 35 to 55 with HIV.

This sequence joins TRBV2 and TRBJ1-2, with 8 bases identical to TRBD1. Germline assignment: CDR1 SNHLY and CDR2 FYNNEI. The CDR3 spans 15 residues. V lost 2 bases and J lost 5; bases outside the gene matches: 7. CDR3 protein: CASSERQGAVYGYTF. The CDR3 DNA follows: TGTGCCAGCAGTGAAAGGCAGGGGGCAGTTTATGGCTACACCTTC.

The V and J genes are TRBV5-8 and TRBJ2-5; D is perhaps TRBD1 (6 bases). Germline V CDR1 and CDR2: SGHTS, YDEGEE. This CDR3 has 15 residues. The V and J ends lost 4 bases and 7 bases respectively, with 20 bases between them. CDR3 DNA sequence: TGTGCCAGCAGCCCAAAACCAACAGGGTATGGGACCCAGTACTTC. Translation gives CASSPKPTGYGTQYF.

The chain carries TRBV6-5 and TRBJ1-2, with TRBD1 matching 7 bases. CDR3 length equals 16 residues. Germline CDR1 reads MNHEY; CDR2 reads SVGAGI. The J segment lost 6 bases and the V segment lost 2 bases, leaving 12 bases of the junction unmatched. CDR3 sequence (DNA): TGTGCCAGCAGTTACACTGGACAGGCAACTCGGCATGGCTACACCTTC. Translation: CASSYTGQATRHGYTF.

V is TRBV19 and J is TRBJ2-7; 7 bases agree with TRBD1. V was pared by 6 bases and J by 0 bases, with 8 bases of the junction left unmatched. CDR3 length equals 15 residues. The germline V gene has CDR1 LNHDA and CDR2 SQIVND (reference sequence). The CDR3 region has the DNA TGTGCCAGTAGGGCGTGGGACAGCCCCTCCTACGAGCAGTACTTC. The encoded protein is CASRAWDSPSYEQYF.

This chain links TRBV7-9 with TRBJ1-1; 9 positions match TRBD1. The germline V gene has CDR1 SEHNR and CDR2 FQNEAQ (reference sequence). CDR3 length equals 16 residues. The J segment lost 4 bases and the V segment lost 5 bases, leaving 11 bases of the junction unmatched. The CDR3 region is CASSPRTGGRVTEAFF. CDR3 DNA: TGTGCCAGCAGCCCCCGAACAGGGGGCAGGGTCACTGAAGCTTTCTTT.

The chain joins TRBV7-9 to TRBJ2-7; D is undetermined. The CDR3 is made up of 12 amino acids. Germline lookup yields CDR1 SEHNR and CDR2 FQNEAQ (reference sequence). V gave up 3 bases and J gave up 1 base, with 4 bases separating them. As DNA, the CDR3 is TGTGCCAGCAGCTTTGGGTCCTACGAGCAGTACTTC. Translated: CASSFGSYEQYF.

CDR3 sequence (DNA): TGTGCCAGCAGCTTAAAAGGGAGCACCGGGGAGCTGTTTTTT. It translates to CASSLKGSTGELFF. This chain joins TRBV7-2 and TRBJ2-2; D might be TRBD2 (5 bases). Trimming took off 2 bases at V and 4 bases at J, with 8 bases between the two ends. There are 14 residues in the CDR3. Germline V gene lookup returns CDR1 SGHTA and CDR2 FQGNSA.

The chain joins TRBV5-1 to TRBJ2-2, with D perhaps assigned TRBD1 or TRBD2 (5 bases each). Trimming removed 7 bases from V and 4 bases from J, with 14 bases in between. The CDR3 has 14 amino acids. Germline CDR1 and CDR2: SGHRS and YFSETQ. CDR3 sequence reads: CASRQGASTGELFF. The CDR3 nucleotides read TGCGCCAGCCGGCAGGGAGCCTCCACCGGGGAGCTGTTTTTT.

The gene calls are TRBV5-1 and TRBJ2-3; 9 bases map to TRBD2. The CDR3 runs 15 residues. V was pared by 5 bases and J by 4 bases, with 8 bases of the junction left unmatched. Germline CDR1 reads SGHRS; CDR2 reads YFSETQ. CDR3 region: CASRFRGGAADTQYF. The CDR3 DNA reads as TGCGCCAGCAGATTCCGCGGGGGGGCGGCAGATACGCAGTATTTT.

This clone was found a few times. The chain employs TRBV27 and TRBJ2-7; TRBD2 aligns across 11 bases. CDR1 is MNHEY and CDR2 is SMNVEV in the germline V gene (reference sequence). With V trimmed by 0 bases and J by 0 bases, 10 bases remained unmatched. CDR3 length: 19 amino acids. The CDR3 here is CASSLSGTSGGRSSYEQYF. The DNA for the CDR3 is TGTGCCAGCAGTTTATCGGGGACTAGCGGAGGCCGGAGCTCCTACGAGCAGTACTTC.

This clone came up a few times. This rearrangement joins TRBV11-2 to TRBJ1-2, with a possible D match to TRBD1 (6 bases). Germline assignment: CDR1 SGHAT and CDR2 FQNNGV. Trimming stripped 5 bases from V and 4 bases from J, with 17 bases between. The CDR3 contains 15 residues. CDR3 region: CASSQVTGIGYGYTF. Written as DNA, the CDR3 is TGTGCCAGCAGCCAAGTCACAGGGATCGGCTATGGCTACACCTTC.

This chain connects TRBV7-9 to TRBJ1-3, with a tentative D call TRBD1 (5 bases). The CDR3 spans 17 residues. Per the germline V gene, CDR1 is SEHNR and CDR2 is FQNEAQ (reference sequence). V was clipped by 3 bases and J by 0 bases, with 15 bases between them. The CDR3 DNA follows: TGTGCCAGCAGCTTCCCGCGGGACTCGAGCTCTGGAAACACCATATATTTT. Residues: CASSFPRDSSSGNTIYF. Drawing the rest from reference TRBV7-9 and TRBJ1-3, the complete variable domain is DTGVSQNPRHKITKRGQNVTFRCDPISEHNRLYWYRQTLGQGPEFLTYFQNEAQLEKSRLLSDRFSAERPKGSFSTLEIQRTEQGDSAMYLCASSFPRDSSSGNTIYFGEGSWLTVV.

The rearrangement joins TRBV7-9 to TRBJ2-5; no clear D. Germline CDR1 and CDR2: SEHNR and FQNEAQ (reference sequence). The CDR3 is 11 amino acids. Trimming took off 6 bases at V and 5 bases at J, with 7 bases between the two ends. CDR3 loop: CASSSYETQYF. CDR3 bases: TGTGCCAGCAGTTCTTACGAGACCCAGTACTTC. Variable domain in full (rest from reference TRBV7-9 and TRBJ2-5): DTGVSQNPRHKITKRGQNVTFRCDPISEHNRLYWYRQTLGQGPEFLTYFQNEAQLEKSRLLSDRFSAERPKGSFSTLEIQRTEQGDSAMYLCASSSYETQYFGPGTRLLVL.

The chain recombines TRBV6-1 with TRBJ2-5; 8 bases align to TRBD1. The J call may not be correct, given that the DNA end is closer to TRBJ2-7. CDR1 is MNHNS and CDR2 is SASEGT in the germline V gene. The CDR3 totals 13 residues. CDR3: CASDTGGTYEQYF. The CDR3 nucleotides are TGTGCCAGCGATACAGGGGGTACCTACGAGCAGTACTTC.

This chain joins TRBV6-5 and TRBJ1-2, with D possibly TRBD1 on 5 matching bases. The germline V and J ends were trimmed by 6 bases and 4 bases, with 15 bases remaining between them. Germline V gives CDR1 MNHEY, CDR2 SVGAGI. This CDR3 is built from 14 residues. The CDR3 region has the DNA TGTGCCAGCAGCCGGCATGGCAGGGCCTATGGCTACACCTTC. This encodes CASSRHGRAYGYTF.

This CDR3 reads CASSPRTGRFSYEQYF. CDR3 coding DNA: TGTGCCAGCAGCCCCCGGACAGGGAGGTTCTCCTACGAGCAGTACTTC. The V gene is TRBV16, the J gene TRBJ2-7; TRBD1 matches 8 bases. Losses at the gene ends were 4 bases for V and 0 bases for J; bases not matched to a gene: 8. The CDR3 runs to 16 residues. Germline lookup yields CDR1 KGHSY and CDR2 FQNENV.

V gene TRBV7-3 combines with J gene TRBJ2-5, with TRBD2 as a possible D gene (5 bases). This CDR3 has 16 amino acids. V was pared by 8 bases and J by 2 bases, with 21 bases between. Germline V gives CDR1 SGHTA, CDR2 FQGTGA. The CDR3: CASRFTSRETQETQYF. In DNA, the CDR3 is TGTGCCAGCCGATTCACTAGTAGGGAGACTCAAGAGACCCAGTACTTC.

V is TRBV28 and J is TRBJ1-6; no clear D. The CDR3 loop spans 17 amino acids. With 3 bases removed from V and 0 bases from J, the gap between germline ends came to 12 bases. Germline-derived CDR1 and CDR2 are MDHEN and SYDVKM. The CDR3 sequence is CASSFLSQSSYNSPLHF. Here the CDR3 DNA reads TGTGCCAGCAGTTTCTTGTCACAGAGCTCCTATAATTCACCCCTCCACTTT.

The chain has TRBV6-5 and TRBJ2-7; 11 nucleotides align to TRBD1. This CDR3 is 15 amino acids long. Germline-derived CDR1 and CDR2 are MNHEY and SVGAGI. V gave up 6 bases and J gave up 1 base; unmatched junction bases: 5. CDR3 residues: CASRPGTGGSYEQYF. The CDR3 nucleotides read TGTGCCAGCAGACCCGGGACAGGGGGATCCTACGAGCAGTACTTC.

The count of this clone is one. This chain links TRBV5-1 with TRBJ2-7; D remains unclear. This CDR3 is 13 amino acids long. V was cut by 4 bases and J by 2 bases, with 10 bases left in between. Germline V CDR1 and CDR2: SGHRS, YFSETQ. For the CDR3, the DNA is TGCGCCAGCAGCCTTATGCCACCCTACGAGCAGTACTTC. Translated, it gives CASSLMPPYEQYF.

The chain has TRBV4-3 and TRBJ2-3; TRBD2 matches at 7 bases. The CDR3 has 16 amino acids. Germline loops: CDR1 LGHNA, CDR2 YSLEER. The J segment lost 2 bases and the V segment lost 0 bases, leaving 5 bases of the junction unmatched. The CDR3 loop is CASSQDRKRDTDTQYF. In DNA form, the CDR3 reads TGCGCCAGCAGCCAAGATCGGAAGCGGGACACAGATACGCAGTATTTT.

The chain uses TRBV2 and TRBJ2-1, with D perhaps TRBD1 (6 bases). Germline lookup yields CDR1 SNHLY and CDR2 FYNNEI. CDR3 length: 16 residues. V was pared by 6 bases and J by 4 bases, with 19 bases between. The CDR3 nucleotides read TGTGCCAGCAGAGACTCGGGGCAGGGGCTTTACAATGAGCAGTTCTTC. Translation gives CASRDSGQGLYNEQFF.

The chain has TRBV10-1 and TRBJ2-7, with 7 bases fitting TRBD2. This CDR3 is 16 amino acids long. Germline V gene data show CDR1 as WNHNN and CDR2 as SYGVQD (reference sequence). V was clipped by 2 bases and J by 0 bases; unmatched bases: 7. The CDR3 nucleotides read TGCGCCAGCAGTGAGCGAATAAGCGGGGCCTCCTACGAGCAGTACTTC. It translates to CASSERISGASYEQYF.

The gene calls are TRBV18 and TRBJ2-7, with 11 bases fitting TRBD1. CDR1 and CDR2 (germline): KGHSH, LQKENI. CDR3 length: 15 residues. V dropped 4 bases and J dropped 3; count of bases not matched to a gene: 5. CDR3 coding DNA: TGTGCCAGCTCACGCGGGACAGGGGGTTTCTACGAGCAGTACTTC. It translates to CASSRGTGGFYEQYF. Together with reference TRBV18 and TRBJ2-7, the CDR3 gives the full variable domain: NAGVMQNPRHLVRRRGQEARLRCSPMKGHSHVYWYRQLPEEGLKFMVYLQKENIIDESGMPKERFSAEFPKEGPSILRIQQVVRGDSAAYFCASSRGTGGFYEQYFGPGTRLTVT.

The rearrangement links TRBV5-6 to TRBJ2-7; a weak D match, TRBD1 (5 bases). Trimming removed 2 bases from V and 1 base from J, with 7 bases in between. The CDR3 is made up of 13 amino acids. The germline gives CDR1 SGHDT, CDR2 YYEEEE. CDR3 bases: TGTGCCAGCAGCTTCAGACAGTCCTACGAGCAGTACTTC. Protein product: CASSFRQSYEQYF.

The chain has TRBV21-1 and TRBJ2-6; no DNA check was done on the table's D call, TRBD2. TRBV21-1 is listed as a pseudogene. This CDR3 region has 23 residues. CDR3 sequence reads: CASSKAIHVVVRESASGANVLTF. The DNA for the CDR3 is TGTGCCAGCAGCAAAGCCATTCACGTCGTGGTCCGGGAAAGTGCCTCTGGGGCCAACGTCCTGACTTTC.

The chain links TRBV28 to TRBJ2-7; 9 bases are shared with TRBD2. The CDR3 loop spans 15 amino acids. Per the germline V gene, CDR1 is MDHEN and CDR2 is SYDVKM. The V and J ends lost 7 bases and 2 bases, in that order; junction bases with no gene match: 9. In DNA form, the CDR3 reads TGTGCCAGCAACTCTTTTCTAGCGGGAACCTACGAGCAGTACTTC. Its translation is CASNSFLAGTYEQYF.

Note on this clone: One end of the junction fails to match germline, which may point to a read error. The CDR3 bases are TGTGCCAGCAGCTTGGGATTAGGGCCTGGACACACCATATATTTT. Translating gives CASSLGLGPGHTIYF. The rearrangement uses TRBV5-8 and TRBJ1-3; D is unresolved. The CDR3 has 15 residues. CDR1 SGHTS and CDR2 YDEGEE come from the germline V gene.

The rearrangement links TRBV4-2 to TRBJ1-3; TRBD1 is a possible D gene (5 bases). Germline CDR1 reads LGHNA; CDR2 reads YNFKEQ. V was cut by 4 bases and J by 4 bases, with 14 bases left in between. The CDR3 contains 15 residues. Here the CDR3 DNA reads TGTGCCAGCAGCCGGCCGGAGGGGTCCGGAAACACCATATATTTT. Translating it yields CASSRPEGSGNTIYF.

This chain links TRBV5-1 with TRBJ1-3; D is unclear. The V gene's germline CDR1 is SGHRS and CDR2 YFSETQ. CDR3 length: 15 residues. The germline V and J ends were trimmed by 2 bases and 0 bases, with 9 bases remaining between them. CDR3 loop: CASSFTFGSGNTIYF. The CDR3 DNA sequence: TGCGCCAGCAGCTTCACCTTTGGCTCTGGAAACACCATATATTTT. The variable domain in full, completed from reference TRBV5-1 and TRBJ1-3, reads KAGVTQTPRYLIKTRGQQVTLSCSPISGHRSVSWYQQTPGQGLQFLFEYFSETQRNKGNFPGRFSGRQFSNSRSEMNVSTLELGDSALYLCASSFTFGSGNTIYFGEGSWLTVV.

The J gene is TRBJ2-1, the V gene TRBV4-1; D possibly matches TRBD1 or TRBD2 (5 bases each). Trimming pared 3 bases from V and 0 bases from J, leaving 9 bases between. The CDR3 runs to 15 residues. Germline V gene sequence: CDR1 MGHRA, CDR2 YSYEKL. This CDR3 is CASSHAGSSYNEQFF. The CDR3 nucleotides are TGCGCCAGCAGCCACGCAGGGAGCTCCTACAATGAGCAGTTCTTC.

The chain uses TRBV9 and TRBJ1-2; 10 bases fit TRBD1. The CDR3 contains 14 residues. V gave up 3 bases and J gave up 7 bases; unmatched junction bases: 6. CDR1 and CDR2 (germline): SGDLS, YYNGEE. The CDR3 region is CASSGQGAFAGYTF. The CDR3 DNA follows: TGTGCCAGCAGCGGACAGGGGGCTTTCGCTGGCTACACCTTC.